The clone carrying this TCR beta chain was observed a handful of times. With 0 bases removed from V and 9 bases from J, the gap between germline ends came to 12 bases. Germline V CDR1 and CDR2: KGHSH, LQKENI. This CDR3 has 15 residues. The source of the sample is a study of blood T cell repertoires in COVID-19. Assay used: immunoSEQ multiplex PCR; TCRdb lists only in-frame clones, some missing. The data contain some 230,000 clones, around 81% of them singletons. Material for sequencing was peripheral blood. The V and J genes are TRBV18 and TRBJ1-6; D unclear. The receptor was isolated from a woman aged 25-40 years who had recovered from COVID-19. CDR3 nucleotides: TGTGCCAGCTCACCACCCCCGGCGGGCGGTTCACCCCTCCACTTT. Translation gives CASSPPPAGGSPLHF.